This record covers a single T cell receptor (beta chain). The sample is drawn from a study of blood T cell repertoires in COVID-19. Across the whole study: Samples of COVID-19 (acute and convalescent) were obtained from the United States, Italy and Spain.

Cohorts were based on clinical histories the participants reported. Assay used: immunoSEQ multiplex PCR; TCRdb lists only in-frame clones, some missing. In the table there are 180,000 or so clones, roughly 84% of which are singletons. Sequencing was done on a sample of PBMCs or T cells enriched from blood (not recorded which). This receptor was obtained from a woman aged 55-69 years who had recovered from COVID-19.

In DNA, the CDR3 is TGTGCCAGCAGAAAGCGCGGGGGCCTGAACACTGAAGCTTTCTTT. Translated, it gives CASRKRGGLNTEAFF. The chain employs TRBV7-9 and TRBJ1-1; tentatively, D is TRBD1 (6 bases). V was shortened by 6 bases and J by 0 bases, with 14 bases between the two germline ends. The germline gives CDR1 SEHNR, CDR2 FQNEAQ (reference sequence). The CDR3 runs to 15 residues.